The entry below describes one T cell receptor beta chain. No antigen is known for it. The data were obtained in a study of OX40 agonist ivuxolimab in advanced cancers. Whole-study context: The dose-escalation cohort was approximately 81% male, with a mean age of 60 years, ranging about 20 to 85.

Data came from immunoSEQ multiplex PCR; TCRdb stores just in-frame clones and leaves some out. The sample consists of approximately 84,000 clones, 80% to 90% of them appearing once. General observations from the study: The study found that CD8+ T cells averaged more expanded clones than CD4+.

The receptor was derived from an adult with an advanced solid tumor such as melanoma, head and neck, liver or kidney cancer. This specimen was CD4+ or CD8+ T cells sorted from blood, taken in a trial of the OX40 agonist ivuxolimab.

CDR3 loop: CASSEGTLGGLRMNEQFF. The CDR3 nucleotides read TGTGCCAGCAGTGAAGGAACGTTGGGGGGTCTCCGAATGAATGAGCAGTTCTTC. The gene calls are TRBV6-1 and TRBJ2-1; TRBD2 is a possible D gene (6 bases). Germline assignment: CDR1 MNHNS and CDR2 SASEGT. The CDR3 totals 18 residues. V lost 1 base and J lost 7, with 23 bases in between.